This T cell receptor (beta chain) was sequenced during a study of regulatory and conventional T cells in RAG deficiency. Regarding the study as a whole: RAG-deficient patients showed markedly lower Shannon entropy and higher Simpson indices than control T-cell subsets. Omenn CD25-high CD127-low cells may be activated cells, not true Tregs. Shorter CDR3s in all patient subsets; >85% Treg-Tconv overlap in Omenn.

Sequencing used immunoSEQ multiplex PCR; TCRdb keeps in-frame clones, though not all of them. The sample has almost 35,000 clones; 60% to 85% are singletons. CDR1 and CDR2 from the germline V gene are SGHTA and FQGTGA. The CDR3 sequence is 17 residues long. The germline V and J ends were trimmed by 2 bases and 7 bases, with 23 bases remaining between them. As for this clone: Its target is unknown.

The sorted conventional CD4+ T cells were CD25-low and CD127-high, with genomic DNA sequenced. This sample was shared with a second study, whose subject was regulatory T cells. That study adds: The PCR used 52 TRBV and 13 TRBJ primers. In patients, unique TRB V-J pairs were restricted and V/J usage skewed, especially in Tregs.

The rearrangement joins TRBV7-3 to TRBJ2-5, with a weak D call TRBD1 (6 bases). The sample comprised CD4+ effector T cells sorted from blood. The clonotype comes from a human donor in good health. This chain's CDR3 is CASSLAPPRTAASTQYF. The CDR3 region has the DNA TGTGCCAGCAGCTTAGCACCCCCCAGGACAGCTGCATCGACCCAGTACTTC.